This T cell receptor (beta chain) was documented in a study of Graves' ophthalmopathy and Graves' hyperthyroidism. Study as a whole: Peripheral blood (taken before any treatment) was collected at initial diagnosis.

Orbital computed tomography, together with clinical symptoms, serum thyroxine, TRAb and thyroid ultrasound, was used for diagnosis. General observations from the study: With 70.59% sensitivity and 72.22% specificity, the model predicted ophthalmopathy progression.

This clonotype was found many times. What it recognizes is unknown. Amplified material comprised TCR beta CDR3 regions derived from RNA transcripts. First-round RT-PCR employed HTBI primers, with a second-round multiplex PCR after it. Using its own MiXCR run on the multiplex PCR reads, TCRdb lists one record per CDR3 protein. Of under 350,000 distinct CDR3 sequences listed, roughly a sixth were seen once; the top ten hold 10% to 15%. V lost 4 bases, J lost 4 bases, and 1 base stayed unmatched. Germline V gene data show CDR1 as MNHEY and CDR2 as SVGAGI. This CDR3 comprises 13 residues. This receptor was taken from an adult man with Graves' ophthalmopathy. This chain joins TRBV6-5 and TRBJ2-5; 9 positions agree with TRBD2. The specimen sequenced was peripheral blood. The CDR3 reads CASSSRGGETQYF. Written as DNA, the CDR3 is TGTGCCAGCAGTTCGCGGGGGGGAGAGACCCAGTACTTC.